Described below is a single T cell receptor (beta chain) sequence and its context. Those enrolled in Seattle joined during active infection and were followed longitudinally afterward. Data came from immunoSEQ multiplex PCR; TCRdb stores just in-frame clones and leaves some out. The sample contains around 310,000 clones, around 91% of which appear only once. This specimen comes from a study of blood T cell repertoires in COVID-19. Study at large: Sources were T cells, B-cell-depleted T cells, or PBMCs; the material itself was cDNA or gDNA.

The ends were cut back, 6 bases at V and 4 bases at J, with 13 bases in the middle. CDR1 is SEHNR, CDR2 FQNEAQ, per germline (reference sequence). This CDR3 spans 14 amino acids. The sequencing sample was made of peripheral blood. The receptor was isolated from a middle-aged woman with COVID-19, enrolled during active disease. The chain couples TRBV7-9 to TRBJ1-3; D is unresolved. The CDR3 here is CASSSDISGNTIYF. CDR3 DNA sequence: TGTGCCAGCAGTTCAGACATCTCGGGAAACACCATATATTTT. Combining the CDR3 with reference TRBV7-9 and TRBJ1-3 gives the whole variable domain DTGVSQNPRHKITKRGQNVTFRCDPISEHNRLYWYRQTLGQGPEFLTYFQNEAQLEKSRLLSDRFSAERPKGSFSTLEIQRTEQGDSAMYLCASSSDISGNTIYFGEGSWLTVV.